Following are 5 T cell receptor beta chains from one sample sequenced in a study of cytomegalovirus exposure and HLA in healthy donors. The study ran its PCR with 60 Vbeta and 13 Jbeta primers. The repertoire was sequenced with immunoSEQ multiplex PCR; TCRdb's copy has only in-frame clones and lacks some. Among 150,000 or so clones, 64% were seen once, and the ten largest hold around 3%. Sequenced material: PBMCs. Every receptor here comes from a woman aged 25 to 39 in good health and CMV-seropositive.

Here the CDR3 reads CSVEDRRGKDGYTF. The CDR3 region has the DNA TGCAGCGTTGAAGATCGGCGGGGGAAAGATGGCTACACCTTC. The chain carries TRBV29-1 and TRBJ1-2, with a tentative D call TRBD1 (5 bases). Germline V gene lookup returns CDR1 SQVTM and CDR2 ANQGSEA. Between the trimmed V and J ends, which lost 0 bases and 6 bases, there was a span of 14 bases. The CDR3 loop spans 14 amino acids. The full variable domain, in which reference TRBV29-1 and TRBJ1-2 provide the parts outside the CDR3, is SAVISQKPSRDICQRGTSLTIQCQVDSQVTMMFWYRQQPGQSLTLIATANQGSEATYESGFVIDKFPISRPNLTFSTLTVSNMSPEDSSIYLCSVEDRRGKDGYTFGSGTRLTVV.

The CDR3 coding sequence is TGTGCCAGCAGCCCCGGAGGGACTAGCACAGATACGCAGTATTTT. It codes for CASSPGGTSTDTQYF. V and J are TRBV13 and TRBJ2-3, with D perhaps matching TRBD2 (6 bases). The CDR3 length is 15 residues. Trimming took off 5 bases at V and 0 bases at J, with 12 bases between the two ends. Germline V gene lookup returns CDR1 PRHDT and CDR2 FYEKMQ (reference sequence).

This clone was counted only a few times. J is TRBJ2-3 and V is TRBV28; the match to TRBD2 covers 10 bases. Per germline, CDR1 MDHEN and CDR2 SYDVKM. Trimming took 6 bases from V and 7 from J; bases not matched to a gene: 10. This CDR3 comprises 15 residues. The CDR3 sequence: CASSPSGGAINTQYF. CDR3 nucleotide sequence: TGTGCCAGCAGCCCCAGCGGGGGGGCTATTAATACGCAGTATTTT.

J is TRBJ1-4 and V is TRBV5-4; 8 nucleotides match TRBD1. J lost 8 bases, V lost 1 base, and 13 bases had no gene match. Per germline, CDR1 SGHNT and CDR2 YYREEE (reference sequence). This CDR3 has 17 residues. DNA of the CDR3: TGTGCCAGCAGCTTGTCAGGGACAGGAGGCCGGCGGGAAAAACTGTTTTTT. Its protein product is CASSLSGTGGRREKLFF.

The CDR3 loop is CASSALGLAAYNEQFF. In nucleotides, the CDR3 is TGTGCCAGCAGCGCACTCGGACTAGCGGCTTACAATGAGCAGTTCTTC. V is TRBV9 and J is TRBJ2-1, with 10 nucleotides matching TRBD2. With 3 bases clipped from V and 4 bases from J, the junction kept 7 bases outside the gene matches. From germline, CDR1 is SGDLS and CDR2 YYNGEE. The CDR3 sequence is 16 residues long.